This TCR beta chain was documented in a study of blood T cells in healthy people across ages. It was with a sample-barcoded 5' primer and a J-beta primer mix that a second PCR of about 6 to 12 cycles was run. TCRdb re-called the 5' RACE reads with MiXCR, one entry per CDR3 protein. The table has some 1,800,000 distinct CDR3 sequences, about two fifths seen once. In terms of origin and age, donors were healthy Caucasian individuals from Russia aged about 6 to 90. The extraction recovered at least 5.5 micrograms of total RNA per sample. The CDR3 runs to 15 residues. The ends were cut back, 5 bases at V and 5 bases at J, with 14 bases in the middle. CDR1 and CDR2 (germline): KGHDR, SFDVKD.

The chain combines TRBV24-1 with TRBJ2-2; unclear D gene. The receptor was derived from a human donor in good health. Sequencing was performed on blood. The CDR3 region is CATSAYTAATGELFF. As DNA, the CDR3 is TGTGCCACCAGTGCCTACACTGCGGCGACCGGGGAGCTGTTTTTT.